A selection of T cell receptor beta chains follows, all from one sample in a study of cytomegalovirus exposure and HLA in healthy donors. Assay used: immunoSEQ multiplex PCR; TCRdb lists only in-frame clones, some missing. The table lists some 200,000 clones, about 85% of them singletons. Sequences were obtained from PBMCs. These receptors were collected from a middle-aged man in good health and CMV-seronegative. Each CDR3 is given with its conserved first and last residue. The D gene is left open where the match is weak. Clone size is stated in some rows and not others, as once, few, many or a class when expanded.

size | J | V | D | DNA | CDR3
- | TRBJ1-2 | TRBV4-3 | TRBD1 | TGCGCCAGCAGCCAAGATCGGACAGGGAACTATGGCTACACCTTC | CASSQDRTGNYGYTF
- | TRBJ1-4 | TRBV4-3 | TRBD1 | TGCGCCAGCAGCCAAGGCCTGGACAGGGGAAGCGAAAAACTGTTTTTT | CASSQGLDRGSEKLFF
- | TRBJ1-6 | TRBV15 | - | TGTGCCACCAGCAGAGATGTGGGCCCTGGTTCACCCCTCCACTTT | CATSRDVGPGSPLHF
- | TRBJ2-3 | TRBV6-4 | TRBD2 | TGTGCCAGCAGTGCATCCGGGACTAGCGGCACAGATACGCAGTATTTT | CASSASGTSGTDTQYF
- | TRBJ1-1 | TRBV6-5 | TRBD1 | TGTGCCAGCACTCCGACAGGGGCCTTAAGGACTGAAGCTTTCTTT | CASTPTGALRTEAFF
- | TRBJ2-5 | TRBV7-2 | TRBD1 | TGTGCCAGCAGTGCGGACAGGGAAGAGACCCAGTACTTC | CASSADREETQYF
few | TRBJ2-1 | TRBV7-2 | - | TGTGCCAGCAGCTGGGGGCCAAACAATGAGCAGTTCTTC | CASSWGPNNEQFF
- | TRBJ2-1 | TRBV7-9 | TRBD2 | TGTGCCAGCAGCCCACGGGGGGAGCGGGGGAGGGATGAGCAGTTCTTC | CASSPRGERGRDEQFF
- | TRBJ1-5 | TRBV7-2 | - | TGTGCCAGCAGGAATGGCGGCAATAGCAATCAGCCCCAGCATTTT | CASRNGGNSNQPQHF
- | TRBJ2-3 | TRBV27 | TRBD2 | TGTGCCAGCAGACCAAAGCGGGGGATCACAGATACGCAGTATTTT | CASRPKRGITDTQYF
- | TRBJ2-3 | TRBV9 | TRBD2 | TGTGCCAGCAGCAGAAGGACTAGCGGGGGGCTACGTGCTAGCACAGATACGCAGTATTTT | CASSRRTSGGLRASTDTQYF
- | TRBJ2-7 | TRBV4-1 | - | TGCGCCAGCAGCCCCCTAAGCAGACAGCACTACGAGCAGTACTTC | CASSPLSRQHYEQYF
- | TRBJ1-2 | TRBV6-5 | - | TGTGCCAGCAGTTACTCGAGGGGGGAGGGGTCCTATGGCTACACCTTC | CASSYSRGEGSYGYTF
- | TRBJ2-7 | TRBV5-5 | - | TGTGCCAGTACCGGGACACTAGGAGTGCAGTACTTC | CASTGTLGVQYF
- | TRBJ1-4 | TRBV2 | TRBD1 | TGTGCCAGCAGCAAACAGGGGTACGAGCTGGGACTGTTTTTT | CASSKQGYELGLFF
- | TRBJ1-2 | TRBV9 | TRBD1 | TGTGCCAGCAGCGTGGGGACAGGGGGCGCGAGTGGCTACACCTTC | CASSVGTGGASGYTF
- | TRBJ2-1 | TRBV2 | TRBD1 | TGTGCCAGCAGTGTTACAGGGGTCGCGTACAATGAGCAGTTCTTC | CASSVTGVAYNEQFF
- | TRBJ1-1 | TRBV7-2 | - | TGTGCCAGCAGCTATGCCGGGGGACGGCAGAACACTGAAGCTTTCTTT | CASSYAGGRQNTEAFF
- | TRBJ1-1 | TRBV6-5 | TRBD1 | TGTGCCAGCATTGGGACAGGGTTGACTGAAGCTTTCTTT | CASIGTGLTEAFF
- | TRBJ2-1 | TRBV15 | TRBD2 | TGTGCCACCAGCAGGAGCGGGGGGGACTACAATGAGCAGTTCTTC | CATSRSGGDYNEQFF
few | TRBJ1-4 | TRBV19 | - | TGTGCCAGTAGTATCGGTGAAAAACTGTTTTTT | CASSIGEKLFF
- | TRBJ2-5 | TRBV10-3 | TRBD1 | TGTGCCATCAGTGATGGGACAGGGGGCTGGGAGACCCAGTACTTC | CAISDGTGGWETQYF
- | TRBJ1-3 | TRBV29-1 | TRBD1 | TGCAGCTTTAGACAGGGGGAGACCATATATTTT | CSFRQGETIYF
- | TRBJ2-7 | TRBV30 | - | TGTGCCTGGAGCGCAGGGGATTACTACGAGCAGTACTTC | CAWSAGDYYEQYF
- | TRBJ2-7 | TRBV19 | - | TGTGCCAGTAGTTCCAGGGAAGGTTGGACCTACGAGCAGTACTTC | CASSSREGWTYEQYF
- | TRBJ2-7 | TRBV5-1 | - | TGCGCCAGCAGCTTGGTCGGAGTCGAGCAGTACTTC | CASSLVGVEQYF
- | TRBJ2-7 | TRBV5-6 | - | TGTGCCAGCAGCTTGGGGCAGAACTACGAGCAGTACTTC | CASSLGQNYEQYF
- | TRBJ2-5 | TRBV7-3 | - | TGTGCCAGCAGCCTCCCGGGGGAGACCCAGTACTTC | CASSLPGETQYF
- | TRBJ2-1 | TRBV9 | - | TGTGCCAGCAGCGTATACAAGGACAGAGGTCCCTACAATGAGCAGTTCTTC | CASSVYKDRGPYNEQFF
- | TRBJ2-3 | TRBV9 | - | TGTGCCAGCAGCGTAGAGTGGGGGGTCACAGATACGCAGTATTTT | CASSVEWGVTDTQYF